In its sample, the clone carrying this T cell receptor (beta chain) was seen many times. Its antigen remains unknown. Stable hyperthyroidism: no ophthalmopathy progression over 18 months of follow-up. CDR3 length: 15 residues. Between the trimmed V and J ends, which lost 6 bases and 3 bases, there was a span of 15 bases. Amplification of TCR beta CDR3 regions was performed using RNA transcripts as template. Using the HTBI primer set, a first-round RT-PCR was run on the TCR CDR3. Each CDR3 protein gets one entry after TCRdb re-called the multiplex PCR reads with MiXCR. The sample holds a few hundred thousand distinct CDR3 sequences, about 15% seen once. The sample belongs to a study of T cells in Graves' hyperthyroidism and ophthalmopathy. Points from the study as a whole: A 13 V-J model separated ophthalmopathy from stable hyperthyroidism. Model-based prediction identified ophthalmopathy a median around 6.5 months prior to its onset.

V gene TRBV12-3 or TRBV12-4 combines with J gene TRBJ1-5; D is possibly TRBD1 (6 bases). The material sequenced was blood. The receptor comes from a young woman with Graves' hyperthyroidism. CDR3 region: CASRLAGGDNQPQHF. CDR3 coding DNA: TGTGCCAGCAGACTGGCCGGGGGCGACAATCAGCCCCAGCATTTT.